Listed here are 22 T cell receptor beta chains from one sample, sequenced in a study of cytomegalovirus exposure and HLA in healthy donors. 60 Vbeta and 13 Jbeta primers were used in PCR. Sequencing was performed with immunoSEQ multiplex PCR; in TCRdb, only in-frame clones are kept and a portion is missing. In the table there are some 110,000 clones, nearly 80% of which are singletons. The sequenced material came from PBMCs. Every receptor here comes from a man aged 60-69 years in good health and CMV-seropositive.

This clone was detected a few times. This rearrangement joins TRBV6-1 to TRBJ1-4, with D perhaps matching TRBD1 (5 bases). This CDR3 region has 14 residues. Trimming stripped 2 bases from V and 8 bases from J, with 12 bases between. Germline CDR1 is MNHNS and CDR2 is SASEGT. The CDR3 bases are TGTGCCAGCAGTGAATGGGGGGATAGGGAAAAACTGTTTTTT. As protein: CASSEWGDREKLFF.

In its sample, this clone was seen once. The chain has TRBV5-6 and TRBJ1-1; D gene ambiguous. V lost 1 base, J lost 4 bases, and 20 bases lay in between. CDR1 and CDR2 (germline): SGHDT, YYEEEE. The length of the CDR3 is 17 residues. The CDR3 bases are TGTGCCAGCAGCTTGAATCGAGGGATGAGTCAGACCACTGAAGCTTTCTTT. Its translation is CASSLNRGMSQTTEAFF.

V gene TRBV18 combines with J gene TRBJ1-4, with TRBD1 as a possible D gene (6 bases). The CDR3 extends over 14 amino acids. Germline V lookup: CDR1 KGHSH, CDR2 LQKENI. The ends were cut back, 3 bases at V and 8 bases at J, with 13 bases in the middle. CDR3 region: CASSPRGALEKLFF. Written as DNA, the CDR3 is TGTGCCAGCTCACCGCGGGGGGCGTTGGAAAAACTGTTTTTT.

This clone has more than one count but fewer than ten. The V call is TRBV4-2, the J call TRBJ2-5, with TRBD2 matching 11 bases. Germline CDR1 reads LGHNA; CDR2 reads YNFKEQ. Germline trimming cut 0 bases from V and 4 bases from J; bases unmatched to any gene: 4. This CDR3 region has 16 residues. CDR3 in DNA: TGTGCCAGCAGCCAAGATTGGCTAGCGGGGGGAGAGACCCAGTACTTC. It specifies CASSQDWLAGGETQYF.

This clone was observed a handful of times. The V gene is TRBV18, the J gene TRBJ2-7; tentative D call: TRBD1 (6 bases). V was cut by 0 bases and J by 4 bases, with 13 bases left in between. CDR3 length equals 15 residues. CDR1 and CDR2 from the germline V gene are KGHSH and LQKENI. Written as DNA, the CDR3 is TGTGCCAGCTCACCACCTGGGGGCTCGGCTTACGAGCAGTACTTC. Amino acid sequence: CASSPPGGSAYEQYF.

The chain employs TRBV5-5 and TRBJ1-4, with D tentatively TRBD1 (6 bases). This CDR3 spans 14 amino acids. CDR1 is SGHKS and CDR2 is YYEKEE in the germline V gene (reference sequence). With 2 bases removed from V and 5 bases from J, the gap between germline ends came to 10 bases. The CDR3 is CASSLGQINEKLFF. The CDR3 DNA is TGTGCCAGCAGCTTAGGACAGATCAATGAAAAACTGTTTTTT.

The chain employs TRBV13 and TRBJ1-2; 7 bases fit TRBD1. The J segment lost 6 bases and the V segment lost 1 base, leaving 5 bases of the junction unmatched. CDR1 and CDR2 (germline): PRHDT, FYEKMQ (reference sequence). The length of the CDR3 is 14 residues. CDR3 DNA: TGTGCCAGCAGCTTAGAAGGGGGCTGGGATGGCTACACCTTC. It codes for CASSLEGGWDGYTF.

V is TRBV29-1 and J is TRBJ1-2; no definite D call. V lost 6 bases and J 5 bases, leaving 7 bases between the germline ends. The CDR3 length is 10 residues. Germline values: CDR1 SQVTM, CDR2 ANQGSEA. The CDR3, as DNA: TGCAGCGTGGAGAGGTATGGCTACACCTTC. As protein: CSVERYGYTF.

The chain recombines TRBV5-1 with TRBJ2-1; 8 bases match TRBD2. CDR1 is SGHRS and CDR2 is YFSETQ in the germline V gene. The CDR3 is made up of 15 amino acids. The junction had 8 bases not matched to a gene; V was cut back by 1 base and J by 8 bases. The CDR3 coding sequence is TGCGCCAGCAGCTTGACGGGGGGGCCAAACGATGAGCAGTTCTTC. Translation gives CASSLTGGPNDEQFF.

V gene TRBV9 combines with J gene TRBJ1-2; 9 bases are a match to TRBD1. The CDR3 sequence is 17 residues long. The germline CDR1 and CDR2 sequences are SGDLS and YYNGEE. Trimming at V came to 3 bases and at J to 1 base, leaving 10 bases not matched to a gene. For the CDR3, the DNA is TGTGCCAGCAGCGAGCCGGGACAGGGAAGATTTAACTATGGCTACACCTTC. Translating gives CASSEPGQGRFNYGYTF.

J is TRBJ2-3 and V is TRBV27, with a possible D match to TRBD1 (5 bases). This CDR3 is built from 16 residues. Trimming removed 0 bases from V and 2 bases from J, with 12 bases in between. Germline loops: CDR1 MNHEY, CDR2 SMNVEV (reference sequence). Here the CDR3 DNA reads TGTGCCAGCAGTTTATCAGTGACAGTTTACACAGATACGCAGTATTTT. Amino acids: CASSLSVTVYTDTQYF.

The chain carries TRBV6-1 and TRBJ2-1, with 8 bases identical to TRBD1. The V and J ends lost 4 bases and 6 bases, in that order; junction bases with no gene match: 8. This CDR3 is built from 15 residues. In germline, CDR1 is MNHNS, CDR2 SASEGT. DNA for the CDR3: TGTGCCAGCAGTGGGGTACCGGGACAGGCCAATGAGCAGTTCTTC. Its translation is CASSGVPGQANEQFF.

The V call is TRBV10-3, the J call TRBJ2-5; TRBD2 might be the D (6 bases). Trimming took 6 bases from V and 3 from J, leaving 14 bases between them. The length of the CDR3 is 14 residues. In germline, CDR1 is ENHRY, CDR2 SYGVKD. The CDR3 coding sequence is TGTGCCATCAGGCGGGGTATGGGGAAAGAGACCCAGTACTTC. This encodes CAIRRGMGKETQYF.

The rearrangement links TRBV7-7 to TRBJ2-3; TRBD1 aligns across 7 bases. This CDR3 has 13 amino acids. In germline, CDR1 is SSHAT, CDR2 FNYEAQ (reference sequence). V was clipped by 2 bases and J by 10 bases; unmatched bases: 6. CDR3 nucleotides: TGTGCCAGCAGCTTAAATTGGCAGGGGGCGCAGTATTTT. Translating it yields CASSLNWQGAQYF.

The J gene is TRBJ2-1, the V gene TRBV5-4, with 12 bases identical to TRBD2. The germline CDR1 and CDR2 sequences are SGHNT and YYREEE (reference sequence). This CDR3 has 19 amino acids. Trimming at V came to 1 base and at J to 2 bases, leaving 10 bases not matched to a gene. CDR3 in amino acids: CASSLSASGGAGAYNEQFF. The CDR3 nucleotides read TGTGCCAGCAGCTTGTCGGCTAGCGGGGGGGCAGGGGCCTACAATGAGCAGTTCTTC.

The rearrangement links TRBV5-6 to TRBJ1-5; no clear D gene. The CDR3 has 17 residues. CDR1 SGHDT and CDR2 YYEEEE come from the germline V gene. Trimming cost V 0 bases and J 0 bases, with 13 bases left between them. DNA for the CDR3: TGTGCCAGCAGCTTGGGTGGCGGAGCGTATAGCAATCAGCCCCAGCATTTT. It yields the protein CASSLGGGAYSNQPQHF.

This clone was detected only once. The chain combines TRBV28 with TRBJ2-2; 10 positions match TRBD2. There are 15 residues in the CDR3. Losses at the gene ends were 10 bases for V and 4 bases for J; bases not matched to a gene: 9. Germline lookup yields CDR1 MDHEN and CDR2 SYDVKM. CDR3 coding DNA: TGTGCCATACAGCGGGGGGGCCCCGGCACCGGGGAGCTGTTTTTT. Amino acid sequence: CAIQRGGPGTGELFF.

The rearrangement uses TRBV5-1 and TRBJ2-7, with a tentative D call TRBD1 (6 bases). CDR1 is SGHRS and CDR2 is YFSETQ in the germline V gene. This CDR3 has 14 residues. V gave up 0 bases and J gave up 1 base, with 8 bases separating them. As DNA, the CDR3 is TGCGCCAGCAGCTTGGGACAGGCTTCCTACGAGCAGTACTTC. This codes for CASSLGQASYEQYF.

This chain links TRBV18 with TRBJ1-2; the D gene is possibly TRBD1 (5 bases). The CDR3 extends over 15 amino acids. The germline V and J ends were trimmed by 0 bases and 1 base, with 9 bases remaining between them. CDR1 and CDR2 (germline): KGHSH, LQKENI. The CDR3 reads CASSPPTVVNYGYTF. CDR3 DNA: TGTGCCAGCTCACCACCGACAGTAGTTAACTATGGCTACACCTTC.

This clone was seen more than once but under ten times. The chain links TRBV10-2 to TRBJ1-1; possibly TRBD1 for D (6 bases). This CDR3 is built from 14 residues. V lost 3 bases, J lost 3 bases, and 11 bases lay in between. Per germline, CDR1 WSHSY and CDR2 SAAADI. Written as DNA, the CDR3 is TGCGCCAGCAGTGAATTGAGACAGGACACTGAAGCTTTCTTT. The encoded protein is CASSELRQDTEAFF.

With regard to this clone: This same CDR3 is encoded by further DNA sequences in the sample. This chain joins TRBV29-1 and TRBJ2-5; the match to TRBD1 covers 11 bases. Looked up from germline, CDR1 is SQVTM and CDR2 is ANQGSEA. The CDR3 is 14 amino acids. V trimming: 7 bases; J trimming: 5 bases; junction bases outside the gene matches: 9. CDR3 DNA sequence: TGCAGCGCCGCCCGGACAGGGGGCGGGGAGACCCAGTACTTC. This sequence encodes CSAARTGGGETQYF.

This sequence joins TRBV11-3 and TRBJ2-7; no clear D. This CDR3 region has 14 residues. The germline CDR1 and CDR2 sequences are SGHNT and YENEEA. The V gene lost 5 bases and the J gene lost 6 bases, with 17 bases spanning the gap. The CDR3 region has the DNA TGTGCCAGCAGCCTTGGAGAGGAGCGCCCCGAGCAGTACTTC. This codes for CASSLGEERPEQYF. Full variable domain (rest looked up from reference TRBV11-3 and TRBJ2-7): EAGVVQSPRYKIIEKKQPVAFWCNPISGHNTLYWYLQNLGQGPELLIRYENEEAVDDSQLPKDRFSAERLKGVDSTLKIQPAELGDSAVYLCASSLGEERPEQYFGPGTRLTVT.